The next 19 T cell receptor beta chains were all read from a single sample in a study of T cell repertoires in cytomegalovirus infection. TCRdb independently ran MiXCR on the reads; one entry per CDR3 protein. This sample has 100,000 or so distinct CDR3 sequences, with roughly a quarter found just once. The material sequenced was CD8+ T cells from PBMCs. The receptors originated from a human donor in good health (CMV status not recorded). Some clones in this sample may be carry-over from other donors' samples.

This rearrangement joins TRBV7-9 to TRBJ2-7; weak D call: TRBD1 (6 bases). Germline CDR1 reads SEHNR; CDR2 reads FQNEAQ (reference sequence). V dropped 5 bases and J dropped 6 bases, with 11 bases sitting between them. The CDR3 runs 12 residues. The CDR3 loop is CASSIRGSEQYF. CDR3 nucleotides: TGTGCCAGCAGCATAAGGGGGTCCGAGCAGTACTTC.

The chain carries TRBV6-2 or TRBV6-3 and TRBJ2-1, with TRBD2 identical over 8 bases. Trimming removed 2 bases from V and 6 bases from J; junction bases left unmatched: 9. Germline CDR1 MNHEY, CDR2 SVGEGT. The CDR3 length is 16 residues. The CDR3 coding sequence is TGTGCCAGCAGTTACGGGCGGGGGGACGCCATCAATGAGCAGTTCTTC. Its protein product is CASSYGRGDAINEQFF.

This clonotype showed up just a few times. This chain connects TRBV4-1 to TRBJ2-1, with D possibly matching TRBD2 (7 bases). With 0 bases removed from V and 6 bases from J, the gap between germline ends came to 12 bases. Germline CDR1 reads MGHRA; CDR2 reads YSYEKL. This CDR3 region has 15 residues. CDR3 sequence (DNA): TGCGCCAGCAGCCAAGAAGGGGGGGCCGGCAATGAGCAGTTCTTC. This codes for CASSQEGGAGNEQFF.

CDR3 sequence (DNA): TGTGCCAGCAGTCAGGGACCCCCAGCGGGGGCCTACGAGCAGTACTTC. Translated, it gives CASSQGPPAGAYEQYF. The chain combines TRBV6-1 with TRBJ2-7, with 8 bases lining up with TRBD2. Germline assignment: CDR1 MNHNS and CDR2 SASEGT. This CDR3 has 16 residues. J lost 2 bases, V lost 5 bases, and 11 bases had no gene match.

In this sample, this clonotype turned up a few times. The chain links TRBV7-9 to TRBJ2-5; 7 nucleotides line up with TRBD1. There are 14 residues in the CDR3. The V gene's germline CDR1 is SEHNR and CDR2 FQNEAQ (reference sequence). Germline trimming cut 5 bases from V and 1 base from J; bases unmatched to any gene: 4. The CDR3 loop is CASSQTGTQETQYF. CDR3 coding DNA: TGTGCCAGCAGCCAGACAGGGACCCAAGAGACCCAGTACTTC.

This clonotype was counted only a few times. This chain links TRBV11-2 with TRBJ1-5, with a tentative D call TRBD1 (6 bases). Trimming pared 8 bases from V and 2 bases from J, leaving 16 bases between. From germline, CDR1 is SGHAT and CDR2 FQNNGV. This CDR3 has 15 amino acids. The CDR3 DNA follows: TGTGCCAGCTCCCCCGCCGGGGGCGGCAATCAGCCCCAGCATTTT. Residues: CASSPAGGGNQPQHF.

This clonotype has a handful of counts. V and J are TRBV6-6 and TRBJ1-1, with TRBD1 as a possible D gene (6 bases). V shed 7 bases and J shed 4 bases, with 16 bases lying between them. The CDR3 is 14 amino acids. Germline CDR1 and CDR2: MNHNY and SVGAGI (reference sequence). The CDR3 is CASISDSRITEAFF. The CDR3 region has the DNA TGTGCCAGCATTTCGGACAGCCGAATCACTGAAGCTTTCTTT.

This clonotype was recorded many times. The V and J genes are TRBV9 and TRBJ2-1; D is perhaps TRBD1 or TRBD2 (6 bases each). In germline, CDR1 is SGDLS, CDR2 YYNGEE. The CDR3 runs 16 residues. Trimming took 0 bases from V and 8 from J, leaving 18 bases between them. The CDR3 reads CASSVEGGASRDEQFF. CDR3 bases: TGTGCCAGCAGCGTAGAGGGGGGTGCATCGAGGGATGAGCAGTTCTTC.

There are many counts of this clonotype. The J gene is TRBJ2-7, the V gene TRBV27; tentatively, D is TRBD1 or TRBD2 (5 bases each). The CDR3 is 16 residues long. The germline V and J ends were trimmed by 0 bases and 2 bases, with 14 bases remaining between them. The V gene's germline CDR1 is MNHEY and CDR2 SMNVEV (reference sequence). In DNA, the CDR3 is TGTGCCAGCAGTTTATCGGCCGGGACCCTCGCCTACGAGCAGTACTTC. This translates into CASSLSAGTLAYEQYF.

V and J are TRBV7-2 and TRBJ2-3; D gene ambiguous. V lost 8 bases, J lost 5 bases, and 5 bases lay in between. The CDR3 totals 10 residues. Germline CDR1 SGHTA, CDR2 FQGNSA. The CDR3 DNA reads as TGTGCCAGCTTACTAGATACGCAGTATTTT. It translates to CASLLDTQYF.

The chain links TRBV29-1 to TRBJ2-7, with 7 nucleotides matching TRBD1. After removal of 4 bases from V and 3 bases from J, the junction contained 3 bases not matched to a gene. The CDR3 runs to 12 residues. Looked up from germline, CDR1 is SQVTM and CDR2 is ANQGSEA. The CDR3 loop is CSVAQGDYEQYF. CDR3 coding DNA: TGCAGCGTTGCCCAGGGGGACTACGAGCAGTACTTC.

The genes are TRBV7-2 and TRBJ2-2, with 7 bases aligning to TRBD2. The germline CDR1 and CDR2 sequences are SGHTA and FQGNSA. After removal of 1 base from V and 7 bases from J, the junction contained 9 bases not matched to a gene. The CDR3 contains 16 residues. CDR3 loop: CASSLDPSGFFGELFF. As DNA, the CDR3 is TGTGCCAGCAGCTTAGATCCTAGCGGTTTCTTCGGGGAGCTGTTTTTT.

The rearrangement uses TRBV4-2 and TRBJ2-1; D not certain. V was shortened by 1 base and J by 6 bases, with 10 bases between the two germline ends. The CDR3 spans 14 residues. Germline V gene lookup returns CDR1 LGHNA and CDR2 YNFKEQ. CDR3 DNA: TGTGCCAGCAGCCAAGTGGAACAGTCCAATGAGCAGTTCTTC. Translating gives CASSQVEQSNEQFF.

This clonotype has just a few counts. The rearrangement uses TRBV6-2 or TRBV6-3 and TRBJ2-7, with D uncertain. V was cut by 2 bases and J by 4 bases, with 3 bases left in between. CDR3 length: 11 amino acids. The germline CDR1 and CDR2 sequences are MNHEY and SVGEGT. The DNA of the CDR3 is TGTGCCAGCAGTTACGCGTACGAGCAGTACTTC. Amino acids: CASSYAYEQYF.

This clonotype has a count of ten or more. The rearrangement uses TRBV7-2 and TRBJ1-2; 7 positions match TRBD1. The CDR3 runs 17 residues. CDR1 and CDR2 from the germline V gene are SGHTA and FQGNSA. V lost 5 bases, J lost 6 bases, and 18 bases stayed unmatched. The CDR3 sequence is CASSPHSGNRGQNGYTF. The CDR3, as DNA: TGTGCCAGCAGCCCCCATTCCGGGAACAGGGGCCAGAATGGCTACACCTTC. Together with reference TRBV7-2 and TRBJ1-2, the CDR3 gives the full variable domain: GAGVSQSPSNKVTEKGKDVELRCDPISGHTALYWYRQSLGQGLEFLIYFQGNSAPDKSGLPSDRFSAERTGGSVSTLTIQRTQQEDSAVYLCASSPHSGNRGQNGYTFGSGTRLTVV.

The chain has TRBV27 and TRBJ2-3; 10 nucleotides align to TRBD1. In germline, CDR1 is MNHEY, CDR2 SMNVEV (reference sequence). V dropped 5 bases and J dropped 1; count of bases not matched to a gene: 9. The CDR3 is 17 residues long. In nucleotides, the CDR3 is TGTGCCAGCAGTCGCCCCGGGACAGGGGTTGGCACAGATACGCAGTATTTT. This encodes CASSRPGTGVGTDTQYF.

The genes are TRBV20-1 and TRBJ2-7; D is possibly TRBD2 (6 bases). V was pared by 0 bases and J by 4 bases, with 16 bases between. Germline-derived CDR1 and CDR2 are DFQATT and SNEGSKA (reference sequence). The CDR3 contains 15 residues. CDR3 DNA sequence: TGCAGTGCTAGAGATTCGGTCGGAGGGCCGTACGAGCAGTACTTC. This translates into CSARDSVGGPYEQYF.

As regards this clonotype: A much bigger clone sits one base away, suggesting this may be a read error. This chain links TRBV12-3 or TRBV12-4 with TRBJ2-1; 14 bases map to TRBD2. This CDR3 contains 16 residues. CDR3 coding DNA: TGTGCCAGCACCGGGACTAGCGGGGGCTCTTACAATGAGCAGCTCTTC. It translates to CASTGTSGGSYNEQLF.

This clonotype was seen a few times. J is TRBJ2-7 and V is TRBV28; TRBD2 might be the D (6 bases). V lost 3 bases to trimming and J lost 6 bases, with 12 bases between them. Germline CDR1 is MDHEN and CDR2 is SYDVKM. The CDR3 is 13 amino acids. CDR3 residues: CASSLAGRFEQYF. The CDR3 DNA is TGTGCCAGCAGTTTGGCGGGGAGGTTCGAGCAGTACTTC.